A single sample is the source of the 13 T cell receptor beta chains below, sequenced in a study of memory CD4+ T cells and cytomegalovirus serostatus. Produced via immunoSEQ multiplex PCR; TCRdb's table is partial and in-frame only. The repertoire includes some 35,000 clones, roughly 78% of them detected once, and under 6% sits in the top ten. The sort gate was single viable CD3+CD4+CD8-CD45RO+ cells for memory CD4+ T cells. What was sequenced was memory CD4+ T cells from blood. The source is an adult in good health and CMV-seropositive.

The V and J genes are TRBV19 and TRBJ1-6; D perhaps matches TRBD1 (5 bases). The CDR3 consists of 16 residues. Germline V gene lookup returns CDR1 LNHDA and CDR2 SQIVND (reference sequence). V was clipped by 5 bases and J by 0 bases, with 11 bases between them. The CDR3 nucleotides read TGTGCCAGTAGTGGTTCAGGGAACTCCTATAATTCACCCCTCCACTTT. Translated, it gives CASSGSGNSYNSPLHF.

V gene TRBV7-9 combines with J gene TRBJ2-1; 12 bases are a match to TRBD2. Losses at the gene ends were 3 bases for V and 9 bases for J; bases not matched to a gene: 12. CDR1 is SEHNR and CDR2 is FQNEAQ in the germline V gene (reference sequence). This CDR3 contains 17 residues. CDR3 region: CASSLGPPASGGAEQFF. CDR3 DNA: TGTGCCAGCAGCTTGGGGCCCCCGGCTAGCGGGGGGGCTGAGCAGTTCTTC.

The CDR3 DNA is TGTGCCAGCAGTCCTCGACTAGCCATGTACCAAGAGACCCAGTACTTC. This gives the protein CASSPRLAMYQETQYF. The genes are TRBV7-9 and TRBJ2-5; 7 positions agree with TRBD2. The V gene's germline CDR1 is SEHNR and CDR2 FQNEAQ (reference sequence). The CDR3 is 16 amino acids. Trimming cost V 6 bases and J 0 bases; bases outside gene matches: 10.

The V call is TRBV7-2, the J call TRBJ2-6; D ambiguous. Deletions cut 1 base from V and 3 bases from J, with 1 base between. The germline V gene encodes CDR1 SGHTA and CDR2 FQGNSA. The CDR3 is made up of 13 amino acids. In DNA form, the CDR3 reads TGTGCCAGCAGCTTAGTTGGGGCCAACGTCCTGACTTTC. Residues: CASSLVGANVLTF.

The chain is built from TRBV5-1 and TRBJ2-3; a weak D match, TRBD1 (6 bases). The germline gives CDR1 SGHRS, CDR2 YFSETQ. V gave up 0 bases and J gave up 2 bases, with 13 bases separating them. The CDR3 loop spans 16 amino acids. The CDR3 spells CASSLAGTRYTDTQYF. CDR3 nucleotide sequence: TGCGCCAGCAGCTTGGCCGGGACACGGTACACAGATACGCAGTATTTT.

The chain joins TRBV5-6 to TRBJ1-6; D unresolved. Germline values: CDR1 SGHDT, CDR2 YYEEEE. V lost 0 bases and J lost 2, with 9 bases in between. The CDR3 has 16 amino acids. CDR3 bases: TGTGCCAGCAGCTTGGGAGTGACAACCTATAATTCACCCCTCCACTTT. Translated, it gives CASSLGVTTYNSPLHF.

This sequence joins TRBV6-4 and TRBJ2-2, with D possibly matching TRBD2 (5 bases). From germline, CDR1 is MRHNA and CDR2 SNTAGT. The CDR3 consists of 15 residues. V gave up 3 bases and J gave up 2 bases, with 10 bases separating them. This chain's CDR3 is CASSEASSNTGELFF. The CDR3 nucleotides are TGTGCCAGCAGTGAGGCTAGCAGCAACACCGGGGAGCTGTTTTTT.

This clone was seen a few times. The chain has TRBV19 and TRBJ2-7; D possibly corresponds to TRBD1 (5 bases). The CDR3 is made up of 14 amino acids. CDR1 LNHDA and CDR2 SQIVND come from the germline V gene (reference sequence). Deletions cut 5 bases from V and 7 bases from J, with 18 bases between. CDR3 protein: CASSPVPTVSEQYF. The CDR3 coding sequence is TGTGCCAGTAGTCCTGTACCGACAGTTTCGGAGCAGTACTTC.

The chain uses TRBV5-6 and TRBJ2-5, with D possibly TRBD1 on 6 matching bases. Germline CDR1 SGHDT, CDR2 YYEEEE. Between the trimmed V and J ends, which lost 1 base and 1 base, there was a span of 11 bases. CDR3 size: 15 residues. CDR3 in amino acids: CASSLSKGGQETQYF. The CDR3 bases are TGTGCCAGCAGCTTGAGTAAAGGGGGCCAAGAGACCCAGTACTTC.

This chain joins TRBV19 and TRBJ2-1, with D possibly being TRBD1 (6 bases). CDR1 and CDR2 (germline): LNHDA, SQIVND (reference sequence). Trimming took off 10 bases at V and 1 base at J, with 17 bases between the two ends. The CDR3 has 15 residues. The CDR3 sequence is CANDPTQGSYNEQFF. CDR3 nucleotides: TGTGCCAACGACCCAACACAGGGTTCCTACAATGAGCAGTTCTTC.

The chain uses TRBV2 and TRBJ1-1, with TRBD1 identical over 11 bases. Unmatched junction bases numbered 4, after V lost 4 bases and J lost 3 bases. CDR3 size: 15 residues. Germline CDR1 SNHLY, CDR2 FYNNEI. The CDR3 sequence is CASSAGTGGHTEAFF. The CDR3 region has the DNA TGTGCCAGCAGTGCCGGGACAGGGGGTCACACTGAAGCTTTCTTT. Combining the CDR3 with reference TRBV2 and TRBJ1-1 gives the whole variable domain EPEVTQTPSHQVTQMGQEVILRCVPISNHLYFYWYRQILGQKVEFLVSFYNNEISEKSEIFDDQFSVERPDGSNFTLKIRSTKLEDSAMYFCASSAGTGGHTEAFFGQGTRLTVV.

This sequence joins TRBV10-3 and TRBJ1-1, with D tentatively TRBD1 (5 bases). The CDR3 consists of 13 residues. Trimming cost V 6 bases and J 4 bases, with 12 bases left between them. Germline CDR1 is ENHRY and CDR2 is SYGVKD. The CDR3 spells CAIRELGGTEAFF. In DNA form, the CDR3 reads TGTGCCATCAGGGAACTGGGGGGCACTGAAGCTTTCTTT.

Points on this clone: Other DNA sequences from this sample encode an identical CDR3 as well. The V gene is TRBV5-1, the J gene TRBJ1-1; 11 positions agree with TRBD1. The germline CDR1 and CDR2 sequences are SGHRS and YFSETQ. The CDR3 is 15 amino acids. The V and J ends lost 4 bases and 4 bases, in that order; junction bases with no gene match: 6. In DNA form, the CDR3 reads TGCGCCAGCAGCCTGCAGGACAGGGGGCTCACTGAAGCTTTCTTT. It encodes CASSLQDRGLTEAFF.